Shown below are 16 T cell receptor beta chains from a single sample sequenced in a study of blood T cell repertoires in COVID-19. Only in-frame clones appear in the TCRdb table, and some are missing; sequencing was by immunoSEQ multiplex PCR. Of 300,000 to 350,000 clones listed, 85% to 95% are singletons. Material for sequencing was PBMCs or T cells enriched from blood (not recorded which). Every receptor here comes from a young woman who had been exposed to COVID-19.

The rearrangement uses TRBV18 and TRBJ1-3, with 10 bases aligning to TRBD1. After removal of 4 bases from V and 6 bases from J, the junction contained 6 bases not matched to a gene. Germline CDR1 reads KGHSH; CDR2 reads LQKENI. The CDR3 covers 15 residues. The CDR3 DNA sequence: TGTGCCAGCTCACGAGGGACAGGGGAGTTAAACACCATATATTTT. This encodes CASSRGTGELNTIYF.

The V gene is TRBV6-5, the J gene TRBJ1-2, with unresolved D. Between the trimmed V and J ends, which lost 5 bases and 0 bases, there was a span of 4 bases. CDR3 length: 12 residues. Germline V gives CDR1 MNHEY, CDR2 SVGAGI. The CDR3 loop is CASSLSNYGYTF. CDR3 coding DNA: TGTGCCAGCAGTCTTTCTAACTATGGCTACACCTTC.

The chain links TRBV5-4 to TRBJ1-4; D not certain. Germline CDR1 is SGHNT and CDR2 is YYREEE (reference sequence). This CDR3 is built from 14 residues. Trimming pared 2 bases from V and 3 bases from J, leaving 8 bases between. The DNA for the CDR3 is TGTGCCAGCAGCTTACCGAGCGCTAATGAAAAACTGTTTTTT. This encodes CASSLPSANEKLFF. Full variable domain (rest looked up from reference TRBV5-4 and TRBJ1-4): ETGVTQSPTHLIKTRGQQVTLRCSSQSGHNTVSWYQQALGQGPQFIFQYYREEENGRGNFPPRFSGLQFPNYSSELNVNALELDDSALYLCASSLPSANEKLFFGSGTQLSVL.

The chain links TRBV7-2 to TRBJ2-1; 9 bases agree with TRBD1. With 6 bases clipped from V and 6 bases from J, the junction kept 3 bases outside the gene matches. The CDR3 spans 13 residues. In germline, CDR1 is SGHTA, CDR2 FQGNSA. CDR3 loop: CASRQTGGNEQFF. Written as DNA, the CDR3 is TGTGCCAGCAGACAGACAGGGGGCAATGAGCAGTTCTTC.

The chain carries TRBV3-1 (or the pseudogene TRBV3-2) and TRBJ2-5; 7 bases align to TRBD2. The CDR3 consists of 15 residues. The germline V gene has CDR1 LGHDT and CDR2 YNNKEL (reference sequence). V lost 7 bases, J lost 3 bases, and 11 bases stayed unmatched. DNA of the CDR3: TGTGCCAGCAACCACCAGGGACGGGGGGAAGAGACCCAGTACTTC. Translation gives CASNHQGRGEETQYF.

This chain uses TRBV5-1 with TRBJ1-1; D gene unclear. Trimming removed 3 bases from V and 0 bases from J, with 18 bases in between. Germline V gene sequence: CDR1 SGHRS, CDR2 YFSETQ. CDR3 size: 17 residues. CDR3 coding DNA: TGCGCCAGCAGCTGGAACCGAAGGAGGGCAATGAACACTGAAGCTTTCTTT. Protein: CASSWNRRRAMNTEAFF.

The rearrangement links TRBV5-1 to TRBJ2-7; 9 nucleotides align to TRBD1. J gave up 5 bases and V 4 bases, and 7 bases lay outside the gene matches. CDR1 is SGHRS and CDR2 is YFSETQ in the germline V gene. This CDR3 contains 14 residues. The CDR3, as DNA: TGCGCCAGCAGCCCCGGACAGGGGATCGACGAGCAGTACTTC. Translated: CASSPGQGIDEQYF.

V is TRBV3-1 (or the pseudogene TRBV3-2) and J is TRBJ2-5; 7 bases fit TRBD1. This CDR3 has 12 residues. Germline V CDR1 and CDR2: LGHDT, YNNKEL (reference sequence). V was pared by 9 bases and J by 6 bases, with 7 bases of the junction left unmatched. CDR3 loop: CARGDREKTQYF. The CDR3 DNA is TGTGCCAGGGGTGACAGGGAAAAGACCCAGTACTTC.

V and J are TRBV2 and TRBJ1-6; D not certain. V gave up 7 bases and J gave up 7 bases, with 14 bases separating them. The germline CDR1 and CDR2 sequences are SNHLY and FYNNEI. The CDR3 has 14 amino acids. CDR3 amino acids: CASTQDMTNSPLHF. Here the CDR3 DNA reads TGTGCCAGCACCCAGGATATGACCAATTCACCCCTCCACTTT.

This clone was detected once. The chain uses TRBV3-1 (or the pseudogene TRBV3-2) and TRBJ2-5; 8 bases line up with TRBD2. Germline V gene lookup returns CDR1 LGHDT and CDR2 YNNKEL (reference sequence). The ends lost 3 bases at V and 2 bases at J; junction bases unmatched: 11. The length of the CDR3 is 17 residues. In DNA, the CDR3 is TGTGCCAGCAGCCACGGTCGAACGCGGGGGGTGCAAGAGACCCAGTACTTC. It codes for CASSHGRTRGVQETQYF.

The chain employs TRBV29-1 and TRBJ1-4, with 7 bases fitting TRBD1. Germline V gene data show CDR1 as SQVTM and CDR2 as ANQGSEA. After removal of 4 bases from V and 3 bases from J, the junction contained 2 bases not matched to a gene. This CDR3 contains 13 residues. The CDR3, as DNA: TGCAGCGTTGTGACAGGGTCTAATGAAAAACTGTTTTTT. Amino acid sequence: CSVVTGSNEKLFF.

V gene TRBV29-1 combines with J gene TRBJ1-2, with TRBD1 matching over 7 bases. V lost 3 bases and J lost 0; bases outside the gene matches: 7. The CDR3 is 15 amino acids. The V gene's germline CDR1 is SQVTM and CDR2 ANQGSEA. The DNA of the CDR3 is TGCAGCGTTGATGGTGCAGGGGGTTCTAACTATGGCTACACCTTC. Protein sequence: CSVDGAGGSNYGYTF. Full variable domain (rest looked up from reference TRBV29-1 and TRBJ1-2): SAVISQKPSRDICQRGTSLTIQCQVDSQVTMMFWYRQQPGQSLTLIATANQGSEATYESGFVIDKFPISRPNLTFSTLTVSNMSPEDSSIYLCSVDGAGGSNYGYTFGSGTRLTVV.

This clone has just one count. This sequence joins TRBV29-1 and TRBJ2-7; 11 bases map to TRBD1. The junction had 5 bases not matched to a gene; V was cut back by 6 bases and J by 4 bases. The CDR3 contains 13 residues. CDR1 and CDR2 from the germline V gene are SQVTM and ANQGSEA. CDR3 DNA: TGCAGCGTCCGGACAGGGGGCACTTACGAGCAGTACTTC. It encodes CSVRTGGTYEQYF.

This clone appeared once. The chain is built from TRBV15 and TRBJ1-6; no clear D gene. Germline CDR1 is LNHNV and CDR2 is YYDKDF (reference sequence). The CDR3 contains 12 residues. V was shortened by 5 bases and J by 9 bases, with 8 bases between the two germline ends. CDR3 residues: CATSSGLSPLHF. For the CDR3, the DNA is TGTGCCACCAGCTCCGGACTTTCACCCCTCCACTTT.

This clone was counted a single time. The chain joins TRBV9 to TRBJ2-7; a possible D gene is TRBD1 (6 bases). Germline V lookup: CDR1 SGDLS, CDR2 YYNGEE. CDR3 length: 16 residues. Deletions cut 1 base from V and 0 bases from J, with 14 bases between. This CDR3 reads CASSVSGAPSSYEQYF. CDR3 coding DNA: TGTGCCAGCAGCGTATCAGGGGCCCCTAGCTCCTACGAGCAGTACTTC.

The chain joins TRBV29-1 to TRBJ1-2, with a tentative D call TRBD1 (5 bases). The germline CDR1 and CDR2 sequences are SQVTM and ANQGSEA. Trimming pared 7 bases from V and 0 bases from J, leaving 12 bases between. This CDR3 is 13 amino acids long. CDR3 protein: CSALGQPNYGYTF. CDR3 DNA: TGCAGCGCTCTCGGACAACCTAACTATGGCTACACCTTC.